This T cell receptor beta chain was sequenced for a study of siplizumab effects on memory and regulatory T cells. Study-wide results and caveats: Alloreactive sequences traceable to unstimulated CD4+ memory cells declined significantly under siplizumab. Where siplizumab was present, mappable alloreactive CD4+ clones averaged about 65% Treg-derived, compared with 25% to 30% in controls.

A word on this clone: Its specificity is unknown.

Per sample, the assay covered about 10^5 TCR templates. Profiling relied on immunoSEQ multiplex PCR, and the TCRdb table lists in-frame clones only, not all of them. The data hold about 110,000 clones, with about 90% observed a single time. Germline-derived CDR1 and CDR2 are SGDLS and YYNGEE. With V trimmed by 4 bases and J by 4 bases, 11 bases remained unmatched. The CDR3 sequence is 18 residues long. The clonotype comes from a human donor in good health. What was sequenced was Tregs sorted from blood. The V call is TRBV9, the J call TRBJ2-6, with 10 bases lining up with TRBD2. This CDR3 is CASSPSGGLATGANVLTF. The CDR3 region has the DNA TGTGCCAGCAGCCCCAGCGGGGGACTAGCGACCGGGGCCAACGTCCTGACTTTC.